The rows below give T cell receptor beta chains drawn from one sample of a study of blood T cell repertoires in COVID-19. Profiling relied on immunoSEQ multiplex PCR, and the TCRdb table lists in-frame clones only, not all of them. The table shows 150,000 to 200,000 clones, with 88% occurring only once. Sequences were obtained from PBMCs or T cells enriched from blood (not recorded which). The receptors were sampled from a woman aged 18 to 35 who had recovered from COVID-19. CDR3s include the opening cysteine and the closing phenylalanine or tryptophan. A D gene is named only where the DNA matches it firmly. Clone sizes are given selectively: once, few, many, or a class where the clone is expanded.

size	length	D	V	J	DNA	CDR3
NA	18	NA	TRBV4-3	TRBJ2-2	TGCGCCAGCAGTCAAGAAGGTGTTCTCTGGGCTTCCACCGGGGAGCTGTTTTTT	CASSQEGVLWASTGELFF
NA	12	NA	TRBV12-3/TRBV12-4	TRBJ2-3	TGTGCCAGCAGTTTATATCCTAGCAGGCAGTATTTT	CASSLYPSRQYF
NA	18	TRBD2	TRBV15	TRBJ2-5	TGTGCCACCAGCAGGGCTCTCGGGACTAGCGGGGGGGAGGAGACCCAGTACTTC	CATSRALGTSGGEETQYF
once	15	NA	TRBV9	TRBJ1-5	TGTGCCAGCAGCGTAGGTTGGAGAGACAATCAGCCCCAGCATTTT	CASSVGWRDNQPQHF
once	15	TRBD1	TRBV27	TRBJ1-5	TGTGCCAGCAGAAGACAGGGGAATGACAATCAGCCCCAGCATTTT	CASRRQGNDNQPQHF
NA	13	NA	TRBV28	TRBJ1-2	TGTGCCAGCACTACCCGGGGGGTCTATGGCTACACCTTC	CASTTRGVYGYTF
NA	14	NA	TRBV20-1	TRBJ2-5	TGCAGTGCTAGTACTATTTTAGACGAAGAGACCCAGTACTTC	CSASTILDEETQYF
once	18	NA	TRBV6-4	TRBJ1-5	TGTGCCAGCAGTGACCCCCCAGGGGCCCCTTATAGCAATCAGCCCCAGCATTTT	CASSDPPGAPYSNQPQHF
NA	19	TRBD2	TRBV30	TRBJ2-1	TGTGCCTGGGGACATGACGGTGTTAGCGGGAGGTGGGCCTACAATGAGCAGTTCTTC	CAWGHDGVSGRWAYNEQFF
NA	15	NA	TRBV3-1/TRBV3-2	TRBJ2-3	TGTGCCAGCAGCTTACAGGGTAAGAGCACAGATACGCAGTATTTT	CASSLQGKSTDTQYF
NA	17	NA	TRBV12-2	TRBJ1-4	TGTGCAAGTCGCTTAAGAGGGGGGACGGACAGGGCAGAAAAACTGTTTTTT	CASRLRGGTDRAEKLFF
NA	15	NA	TRBV5-1	TRBJ1-1	TGCGCCAGCAGCTTGGAGGCAGGCCCTGCGGGGGAAGCTTTCTTT	CASSLEAGPAGEAFF
NA	15	NA	TRBV28	TRBJ2-6	TGTGCCAGCAGTTTGTCAGCGTCTGGGGCCAACGTCCTGACTTTC	CASSLSASGANVLTF
NA	16	TRBD1	TRBV11-2	TRBJ1-6	TGTGCCAGCAGCTTAGTTTCGGGACAGGGGATTTCACCCCTCCACTTT	CASSLVSGQGISPLHF
NA	15	TRBD1	TRBV30	TRBJ2-7	TGTGCCTGGAGTGTACAAGGGACAGGGGTTAGCGAGCAGTACTTC	CAWSVQGTGVSEQYF
NA	15	NA	TRBV14	TRBJ1-6	TGTGCCAGCAGCCCCGATCGGGGTTATAATTCACCCCTCCACTTT	CASSPDRGYNSPLHF
NA	18	NA	TRBV5-1	TRBJ2-2	TGCGCCAGCAGCACCCTCGGAGGGACGGCATTCAACACCGGGGAGCTGTTTTTT	CASSTLGGTAFNTGELFF
NA	14	NA	TRBV2	TRBJ1-6	TGTGCCAGCAGTGCAGGGCAGTATAATTCACCCCTCCACTTT	CASSAGQYNSPLHF
NA	16	TRBD1	TRBV28	TRBJ2-5	TGTGCCAGCAGTTTCCGCCGCGGGACAGGAACAGAGACCCAGTACTTC	CASSFRRGTGTETQYF
NA	9	NA	TRBV28	TRBJ1-2	TGTGCCAGCGGAGGTGGCTACACCTTC	CASGGGYTF
NA	16	NA	TRBV15	TRBJ2-5	TGTGCCACCAGCAGAGATAGTAAAAACGCGCAAGAGACCCAGTACTTC	CATSRDSKNAQETQYF
NA	13	NA	TRBV6-2/TRBV6-3	TRBJ2-7	TGTGCCAGCAGTCCCCCGATTCACTCCGAGCAGTACTTC	CASSPPIHSEQYF
NA	15	TRBD1	TRBV28	TRBJ2-3	TGTGCCAGCAGTCTGGGACAGCTTAAAACAGATACGCAGTATTTT	CASSLGQLKTDTQYF
NA	17	NA	TRBV2	TRBJ1-2	TGTGCCAGCATAGAAGGTCCCGCAGGAACCCCCTCATATGGCTACACCTTC	CASIEGPAGTPSYGYTF
NA	14	NA	TRBV6-5	TRBJ1-4	TGTGCCAGCAGTTTTAGAGGGATTGGTGAAAAACTGTTTTTT	CASSFRGIGEKLFF
NA	15	NA	TRBV13	TRBJ2-5	TGTGCCAGCAGCTCAGGTGGTGGTCCCGGGGAGACCCAGTACTTC	CASSSGGGPGETQYF
NA	15	TRBD2	TRBV7-7	TRBJ2-1	TGTGCTAGCAGCTCTAGCGGGGGGGGATACAATGAGCAGTTCTTC	CASSSSGGGYNEQFF
NA	14	NA	TRBV2	TRBJ1-6	TGTGCCAGCAGTGAACAGGGGCGGGATTCACCCCTCCACTTT	CASSEQGRDSPLHF
NA	13	NA	TRBV29-1	TRBJ1-1	TGCAGCGTTGAGAAGGGGTTGAACACTGAAGCTTTCTTT	CSVEKGLNTEAFF
NA	15	NA	TRBV19	TRBJ2-3	TGTGCCAGTAGTATCGTGGGCACAAGTACAGATACGCAGTATTTT	CASSIVGTSTDTQYF
NA	17	TRBD2	TRBV19	TRBJ2-7	TGTGCCAGTAGTCCCCTCGGTCCGAGCGGGGGGATCTACGAGCAGTACTTC	CASSPLGPSGGIYEQYF
NA	16	TRBD2	TRBV5-1	TRBJ2-7	TGCGCCAGCAGCTCGGGTATAGCGGGAGGTTCCTACGAGCAGTACTTC	CASSSGIAGGSYEQYF
NA	13	NA	TRBV6-5	TRBJ2-1	TGTGGAGAGGGGGGGAGCGCCTACAATGAGCAGTTCTTC	CGEGGSAYNEQFF
NA	13	TRBD2	TRBV10-3	TRBJ2-7	TGTGCCATCAGTTTAGCGGGAACCTACGAGCAGTACTTC	CAISLAGTYEQYF
NA	17	NA	TRBV5-5	TRBJ2-2	TGTGCCAGCAGCACTCGCCCACAGGGTTCGATAACCGGGGAGCTGTTTTTT	CASSTRPQGSITGELFF